This record concerns one T cell receptor beta chain sequence. TCRdb processed the reads anew with MiXCR; each CDR3 protein has one entry. In the table there are around 450,000 distinct CDR3 sequences, roughly 10% of which are singletons. This specimen belongs to a study of T cell repertoires in cytomegalovirus infection. Deletions cut 6 bases from V and 0 bases from J, with 8 bases between. The CDR3 covers 14 residues. Germline CDR1 reads SGHNT; CDR2 reads YENEEA. The sequenced sample was PBMCs. The receptor comes from a human donor in good health (CMV status not recorded). Some clones in this sample may be carry-over from other donors' samples. The chain joins TRBV11-3 to TRBJ2-2; TRBD2 might be the D (5 bases). The CDR3 nucleotides read TGTGCCAGCAGTAGGAGGTCGAACACCGGGGAGCTGTTTTTT. It translates to CASSRRSNTGELFF.